This T cell receptor (beta chain) was sequenced during a study of cytomegalovirus exposure and HLA in healthy donors. Findings and caveats of the study: It emerged from a later analysis that several of the most significant clusters appeared to be linked to common viral pathogens. Association of a missense DCLRE1C variant with TCR beta V- and J-gene trimming was reported in a later analysis.

Trimming cost V 0 bases and J 9 bases, with 16 bases left between them. The CDR3 spans 15 residues. Per germline, CDR1 SGHRS and CDR2 YFSETQ. This PCR relied on a set of 60 Vbeta primers and 13 Jbeta primers. TCRdb's table, derived via immunoSEQ multiplex PCR, lists solely in-frame clones and lacks some. The table records 95,000 to 150,000 clones, around four fifths of them present only once. Remarks on this clone: Its antigen is not identified.

Unrecorded immune exposure was likely among donors, who were nominally healthy when sampled. Material: PBMCs. The chain joins TRBV5-1 to TRBJ2-1; TRBD2 is a possible D gene (6 bases). The clonotype originates from a man aged 55 to 70 in good health and CMV-seropositive. The CDR3 DNA is TGCGCCAGCAGCTTGGCGCGGGAAACCAACAGTGAGCAGTTCTTC. This encodes CASSLARETNSEQFF. Full variable domain (remainder filled in from reference TRBV5-1 and TRBJ2-1): KAGVTQTPRYLIKTRGQQVTLSCSPISGHRSVSWYQQTPGQGLQFLFEYFSETQRNKGNFPGRFSGRQFSNSRSEMNVSTLELGDSALYLCASSLARETNSEQFFGPGTRLTVL.